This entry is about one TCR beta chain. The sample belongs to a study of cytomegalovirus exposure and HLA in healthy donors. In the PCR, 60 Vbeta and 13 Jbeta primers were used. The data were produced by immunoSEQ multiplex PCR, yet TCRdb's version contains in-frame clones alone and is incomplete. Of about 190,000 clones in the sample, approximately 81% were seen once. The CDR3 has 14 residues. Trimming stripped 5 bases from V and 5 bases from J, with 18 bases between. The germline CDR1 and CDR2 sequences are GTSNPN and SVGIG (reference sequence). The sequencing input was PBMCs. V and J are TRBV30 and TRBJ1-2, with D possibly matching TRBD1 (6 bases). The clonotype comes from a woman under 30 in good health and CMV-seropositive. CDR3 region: CAWGQQGVLYGYTF. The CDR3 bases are TGTGCCTGGGGACAGCAAGGGGTACTATATGGCTACACCTTC.